These 6 T cell receptor beta chains share one sample of origin, sequenced in a study of T cell changes during pregnancy in multiple sclerosis. Produced via immunoSEQ multiplex PCR; TCRdb's table is partial and in-frame only. The sample includes approximately 79,000 clones, 85% to 95% of them seen just once. The sequencing here drew on peripheral blood, taken in the second trimester of pregnancy. These receptors originate from a female donor in good health, enrolled as a control in a pregnancy study.

The V and J genes are TRBV7-9 and TRBJ1-1; D is ambiguous. The CDR3 has 14 residues. Germline loops: CDR1 SEHNR, CDR2 FQNEAQ (reference sequence). Trimming left V 5 bases short and J 6 bases short, with 16 bases between. The CDR3, as DNA: TGTGCCAGCAGCCCTCGACTTAACGTCCCTGAAGCTTTCTTT. This sequence encodes CASSPRLNVPEAFF.

About this clone: Other DNA sequences in the same sample also yield this CDR3. The chain couples TRBV9 to TRBJ1-4; D not resolved. The CDR3 contains 13 residues. In germline, CDR1 is SGDLS, CDR2 YYNGEE. V shed 2 bases and J shed 5 bases, with 7 bases lying between them. CDR3 sequence (DNA): TGTGCCAGCAGCGTTGGACTCAATGAAAAACTGTTTTTT. Protein: CASSVGLNEKLFF.

The chain joins TRBV30 to TRBJ1-1, with D possibly TRBD1 on 5 matching bases. The CDR3 is made up of 13 amino acids. Between the trimmed V and J ends, which lost 0 bases and 2 bases, there was a span of 7 bases. CDR1 GTSNPN and CDR2 SVGIG come from the germline V gene (reference sequence). Here the CDR3 reads CAWSVDSNTEAFF. In DNA, the CDR3 is TGTGCCTGGAGTGTAGACAGTAACACTGAAGCTTTCTTT.

The V call is TRBV21-1, the J call TRBJ1-1. TRBV21-1 is a known pseudogene. This CDR3 is 14 amino acids long. The CDR3 sequence is CASSKGKESDEAFF. The CDR3 bases are TGTGCCAGCAGCAAAGGGAAGGAGAGTGATGAAGCTTTCTTT.

The J gene is TRBJ2-7, the V gene TRBV19; 8 positions agree with TRBD1. The CDR3 length is 14 residues. The junction had 8 bases not matched to a gene; V was cut back by 5 bases and J by 5 bases. Germline V lookup: CDR1 LNHDA, CDR2 SQIVND (reference sequence). In nucleotides, the CDR3 is TGTGCCAGTAGTTCTCGGGACAGGAACCACGAGCAGTACTTC. Its protein is CASSSRDRNHEQYF.

This chain joins TRBV11-2 and TRBJ2-7, with 9 bases identical to TRBD1. From germline, CDR1 is SGHAT and CDR2 FQNNGV. Trimming took 0 bases from V and 0 from J; bases not matched to a gene: 3. The CDR3 covers 16 residues. CDR3 nucleotides: TGTGCCAGCAGCTTAGAAGGGACAGGGTCCTCCTACGAGCAGTACTTC. This codes for CASSLEGTGSSYEQYF.